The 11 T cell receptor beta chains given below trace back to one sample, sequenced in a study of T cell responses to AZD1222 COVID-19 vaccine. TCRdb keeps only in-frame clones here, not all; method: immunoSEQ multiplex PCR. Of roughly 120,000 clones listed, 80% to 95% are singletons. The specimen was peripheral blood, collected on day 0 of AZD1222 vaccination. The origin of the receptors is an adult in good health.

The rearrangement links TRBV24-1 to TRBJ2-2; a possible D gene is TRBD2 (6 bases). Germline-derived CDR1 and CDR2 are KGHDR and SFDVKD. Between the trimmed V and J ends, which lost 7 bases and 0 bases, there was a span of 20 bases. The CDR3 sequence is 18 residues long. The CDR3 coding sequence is TGTGCCACCAGCGCCATCGGGGACGGGGGTACGAACACCGGGGAGCTGTTTTTT. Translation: CATSAIGDGGTNTGELFF.

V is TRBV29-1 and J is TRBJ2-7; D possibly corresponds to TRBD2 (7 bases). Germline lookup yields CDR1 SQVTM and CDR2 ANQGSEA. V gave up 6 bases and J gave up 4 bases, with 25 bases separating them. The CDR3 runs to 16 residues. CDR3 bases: TGCAGCGTCCAAGGGGGGGACTCCGTCCCGCCGTACGAGCAGTACTTC. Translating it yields CSVQGGDSVPPYEQYF.

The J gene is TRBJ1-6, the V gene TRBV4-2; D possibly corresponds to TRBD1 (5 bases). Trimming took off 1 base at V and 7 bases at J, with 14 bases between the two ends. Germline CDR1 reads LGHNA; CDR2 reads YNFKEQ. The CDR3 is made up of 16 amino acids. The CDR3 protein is CASSQVSGLDNSPLHF. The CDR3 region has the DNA TGTGCCAGCAGCCAAGTCTCGGGACTTGACAATTCACCCCTCCACTTT.

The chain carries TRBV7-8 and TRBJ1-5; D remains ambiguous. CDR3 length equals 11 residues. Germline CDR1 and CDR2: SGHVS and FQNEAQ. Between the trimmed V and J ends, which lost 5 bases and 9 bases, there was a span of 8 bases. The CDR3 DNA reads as TGTGCCAGCAGCGGAACGGGGCCCCAGCATTTT. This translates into CASSGTGPQHF. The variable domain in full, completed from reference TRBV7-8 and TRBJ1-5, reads GAGVSQSPRYKVAKRGQDVALRCDPISGHVSLFWYQQALGQGPEFLTYFQNEAQLDKSGLPSDRFFAERPEGSVSTLKIQRTQQEDSAVYLCASSGTGPQHFGDGTRLSIL.

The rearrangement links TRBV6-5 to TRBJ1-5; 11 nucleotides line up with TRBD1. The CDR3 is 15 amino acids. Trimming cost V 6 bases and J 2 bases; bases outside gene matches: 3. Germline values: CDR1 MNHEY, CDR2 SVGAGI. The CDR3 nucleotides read TGTGCCAGCAGAATGGGACAGGGGGGCAATCAGCCCCAGCATTTT. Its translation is CASRMGQGGNQPQHF.

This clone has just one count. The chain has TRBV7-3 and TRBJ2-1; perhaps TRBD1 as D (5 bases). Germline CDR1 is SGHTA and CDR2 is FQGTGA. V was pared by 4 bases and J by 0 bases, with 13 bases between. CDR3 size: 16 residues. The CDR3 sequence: CASSSYRPLSYNEQFF. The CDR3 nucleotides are TGTGCCAGCAGCTCATACAGGCCCCTCTCCTACAATGAGCAGTTCTTC. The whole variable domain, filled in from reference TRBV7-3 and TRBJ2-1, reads GAGVSQTPSNKVTEKGKYVELRCDPISGHTALYWYRQSLGQGPEFLIYFQGTGAADDSGLPNDRFFAVRPEGSVSTLKIQRTERGDSAVYLCASSSYRPLSYNEQFFGPGTRLTVL.

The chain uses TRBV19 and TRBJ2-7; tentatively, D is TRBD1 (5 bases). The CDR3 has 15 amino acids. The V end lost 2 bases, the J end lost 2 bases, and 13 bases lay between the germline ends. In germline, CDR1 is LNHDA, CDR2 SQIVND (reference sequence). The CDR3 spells CASSITTQGAYEQYF. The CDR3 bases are TGTGCCAGTAGTATAACGACCCAAGGGGCCTACGAGCAGTACTTC.

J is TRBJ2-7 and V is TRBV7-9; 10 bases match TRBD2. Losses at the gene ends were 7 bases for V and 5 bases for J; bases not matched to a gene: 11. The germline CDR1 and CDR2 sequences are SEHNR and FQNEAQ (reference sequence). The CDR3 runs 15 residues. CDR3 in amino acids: CASNPQRGGPNEQYF. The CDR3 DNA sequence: TGTGCCAGCAACCCCCAGCGGGGGGGCCCCAACGAGCAGTACTTC.

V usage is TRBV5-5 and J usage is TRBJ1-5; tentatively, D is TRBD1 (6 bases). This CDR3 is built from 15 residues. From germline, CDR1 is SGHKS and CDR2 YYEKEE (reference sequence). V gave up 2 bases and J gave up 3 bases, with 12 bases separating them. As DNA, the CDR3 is TGTGCCAGCAGCTTAGGGGGATTACCCAATCAGCCCCAGCATTTT. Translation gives CASSLGGLPNQPQHF.

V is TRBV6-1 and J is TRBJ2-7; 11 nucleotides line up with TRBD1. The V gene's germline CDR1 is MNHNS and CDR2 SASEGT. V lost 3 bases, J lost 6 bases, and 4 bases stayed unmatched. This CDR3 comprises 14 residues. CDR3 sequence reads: CASSEGQGVSEQYF. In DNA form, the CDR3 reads TGTGCCAGCAGTGAGGGACAGGGGGTAAGCGAGCAGTACTTC.

CDR3 DNA sequence: TGTGCCAGCAGTTACATATCGAGCTACGAGCAGTACTTC. It is translated as CASSYISSYEQYF. The chain recombines TRBV6-5 with TRBJ2-7; D gene uncertain. The CDR3 runs 13 residues. The V and J ends lost 2 bases and 3 bases respectively, with 8 bases between them. The germline V gene has CDR1 MNHEY and CDR2 SVGAGI.